This T cell receptor beta chain was observed in a study of Ad26.COV2.S vaccination and SARS-CoV-2 variants. Study context: It was the COV1001 Ad26.COV2.S trial arm that included the donor. Intramuscular Ad26.COV2.S at 5x10^10 or 1x10^11 viral particles.

The treatment here: 19 received Ad26.COV2.S at low or high dose, single or two shots; roughly five received placebo; per-sample allocation not given. Samples were taken on day 63 after the first vaccine or placebo injection. This CDR3 has 17 residues. The germline V gene has CDR1 LGHNA and CDR2 YSLEER. V lost 4 bases and J 2 bases, leaving 19 bases between the germline ends. Here immunoSEQ multiplex PCR was the method, and the copy in TCRdb shows in-frame clones only, minus some. The table records some 350,000 clones, roughly 90% of them present only once. The study's findings and limits: Reportedly, after vaccination the spike-specific CD8+ and CD4+ T cell responses displayed substantial breadth.

For this clone: Its antigen is undetermined.

Material: peripheral blood, obtained in a trial of Ad26.COV2.S vaccine versus placebo. The sequence derives from a person aged 18-60 years who received the Ad26.COV2.S COVID-19 vaccine or a placebo. The rearrangement joins TRBV4-3 to TRBJ2-3; D gene uncertain. CDR3 sequence reads: CASSLNQAPTNTDTQYF. CDR3 nucleotide sequence: TGCGCCAGCAGCCTCAACCAGGCCCCGACCAACACAGATACGCAGTATTTT.